These T cell receptor beta chains were read from a single sample in a study of blood T cells in healthy people across ages. TCRdb re-called the 5' RACE reads through MiXCR, storing one row per CDR3 protein. Here the sample spans around 780,000 distinct CDR3 sequences, roughly 24% being singletons. This same sample was also taken into another study, of T cells of mothers and their children.

Material for sequencing was blood. The receptors derive from a boy under 18 in good health. Each CDR3 is given with its conserved first and last residue. A D gene is named only where the DNA matches it firmly. Clone size is shown for a subset of rows, as once, few, many or a class of expanded clone.

cdr3_aa cdr3_nt v_call clone_size d_call j_call
CASSSLGRQYPNTEAFF TGTGCCAGCAGCTCCCTCGGGAGGCAATACCCTAACACTGAAGCTTTCTTT TRBV21-1 few . TRBJ1-1
CSVQPHGADTQYF TGCAGCGTGCAGCCCCACGGAGCAGATACGCAGTATTTT TRBV29-1 few . TRBJ2-3
CASSQDVTYGYTF TGTGCCAGCAGCCAAGATGTGACCTATGGCTACACCTTC TRBV14 . . TRBJ1-2
CATMTVSSYNEQFF TGTGCCACCATGACAGTCAGCTCCTACAATGAGCAGTTCTTC TRBV6-6 . . TRBJ2-1
CASRTRHTTNEKLFF TGTGCCAGCAGGACCCGACACACAACTAATGAAAAACTGTTTTTT TRBV6-1 few . TRBJ1-4
CASSFEGGRINIQYF TGTGCCAGCAGTTTCGAGGGTGGCAGAATAAACATTCAGTACTTC TRBV28 . . TRBJ2-4
CASSQVPGAEAFF TGTGCCAGCAGCCAAGTTCCGGGGGCTGAAGCTTTCTTT TRBV3-1 . . TRBJ1-1
CASSSGQGARGYTGELFF TGTGCCAGCAGCTCAGGACAGGGGGCGAGAGGGTACACCGGGGAGCTGTTTTTT TRBV11-2 . TRBD1 TRBJ2-2
CAISGGTSGGYEQFF TGTGCCATCAGTGGAGGGACTAGCGGGGGGTATGAGCAGTTCTTC TRBV10-3 . TRBD2 TRBJ2-1
CASSQDFKVRAEKLFF TGTGCCAGCAGCCAAGATTTCAAGGTCAGGGCGGAAAAACTGTTTTTT TRBV14 few . TRBJ1-4
CATSRGDTQYF TGTGCCACCTCCAGGGGAGATACGCAGTATTTT TRBV24-1 few . TRBJ2-3
CASSLVSGAAYEQYF TGTGCCAGCAGCTTGGTTTCAGGGGCCGCCTACGAGCAGTACTTC TRBV5-5 many . TRBJ2-7
CASSLEQGPTEAFF TGTGCCAGCAGTCTCGAACAGGGTCCCACTGAAGCTTTCTTT TRBV28 . . TRBJ1-1
CSSRGGRAYNEQFF TGCAGCTCGAGGGGCGGGAGGGCCTACAATGAGCAGTTCTTC TRBV29-1 few TRBD2 TRBJ2-1
CASSQDRGTAEQETQYF TGTGCCAGCAGCCAAGATAGGGGAACGGCGGAGCAAGAGACCCAGTACTTC TRBV3-1 . . TRBJ2-5
CASSLGWAEAFF TGTGCCAGCAGCTTAGGGTGGGCTGAAGCTTTCTTT TRBV7-9 . . TRBJ1-1
CASSLSPGQGETEAFF TGTGCCAGCAGCTTATCCCCGGGACAGGGGGAGACTGAAGCTTTCTTT TRBV7-3 . TRBD1 TRBJ1-1
CASSIQGALASF TGTGCCAGTAGTATACAGGGGGCGTTGGCTTCCTTT TRBV19 . TRBD1 TRBJ1-1
CSVGGVAYEQYF TGCAGCGTTGGAGGGGTTGCCTACGAGCAGTACTTC TRBV29-1 . . TRBJ2-7
CASSATSDLNIQYF TGTGCCAGCAGCGCAACTAGCGACCTAAACATTCAGTACTTC TRBV28 . TRBD2 TRBJ2-4
CASSEGGLSYNEQFF TGTGCCAGCAGCGAGGGGGGGCTCTCCTACAATGAGCAGTTCTTC TRBV2 few . TRBJ2-1
CASSYQGGVNEQFF TGTGCCAGCAGCTACCAGGGGGGGGTGAATGAGCAGTTCTTC TRBV5-5 . . TRBJ2-1
CASRPGLGQGAYEQYF TGTGCCAGCAGACCCGGCCTGGGACAGGGGGCCTACGAGCAGTACTTC TRBV6-1 . TRBD1 TRBJ2-7
CSTAGQGNTGELFF TGCAGTACAGCGGGACAGGGCAACACCGGGGAGCTGTTTTTT TRBV20-1 . TRBD1 TRBJ2-2
CASSRGVPYEQYF TGTGCCAGCTCTCGGGGGGTTCCCTACGAGCAGTACTTC TRBV18 . TRBD2 TRBJ2-7
CSALAASSYNSPLHF TGCAGTGCTCTGGCAGCAAGCTCCTATAATTCACCCCTCCACTTT TRBV20-1 few . TRBJ1-6
CSVDPRAGQETQYF TGCAGCGTTGATCCACGTGCGGGACAAGAGACCCAGTACTTC TRBV29-1 many . TRBJ2-5
CASSQGELDRGETQYF TGTGCCAGCAGCCAGGGGGAACTGGACAGGGGAGAGACCCAGTACTTC TRBV4-2 . TRBD1 TRBJ2-5
CASSLGPQSSYEQYF TGCGCCAGCAGCTTAGGCCCACAGAGCTCCTACGAGCAGTACTTC TRBV5-1 few . TRBJ2-7
CASSQELGYTEAFF TGTGCCAGCAGCCAAGAGTTGGGGTACACTGAAGCTTTCTTT TRBV4-2 few . TRBJ1-1
CASSERTESGYTF TGTGCCAGCAGTGAACGGACAGAAAGTGGCTACACCTTC TRBV2 . . TRBJ1-2
CASSVPPDRDGNYTGELFF TGTGCCAGCAGCGTTCCCCCCGACAGGGACGGCAACTACACCGGGGAGCTGTTTTTT TRBV6-2/TRBV6-3 . TRBD1 TRBJ2-2
CASSSPGQGGTEAFF TGTGCCAGCAGTTCCCCAGGACAGGGTGGCACTGAAGCTTTCTTT TRBV12-3/TRBV12-4 . TRBD1 TRBJ1-1
CASCIGGLGTDTQYF TGCGCCAGCTGTATTGGGGGACTAGGCACAGATACGCAGTATTTT TRBV5-1 . TRBD2 TRBJ2-3
CASSEGLAYNEQFF TGTGCCAGCAGTGAGGGACTTGCCTACAATGAGCAGTTCTTC TRBV6-1 . . TRBJ2-1
CASSLAVTGDEKLFF TGTGCCAGCAGCTTGGCGGTGACAGGGGATGAAAAACTGTTTTTT TRBV5-4 . TRBD1 TRBJ1-4
CASSLDSPDEQYF TGTGCCAGCAGCTTAGACAGTCCGGACGAGCAGTACTTC TRBV7-2 few . TRBJ2-7
CATTRSKALPSYNEQFF TGTGCCACCACCCGAAGTAAGGCGCTCCCCTCCTACAATGAGCAGTTCTTC TRBV24-1 few . TRBJ2-1
CASSQDQGREPANEKLFF TGTGCCAGCAGCCAAGATCAGGGCAGGGAGCCAGCTAATGAAAAACTGTTTTTT TRBV4-2 few . TRBJ1-4
CASSLFGLAGLFGETQYF TGTGCCAGCAGTTTATTCGGACTAGCGGGGTTGTTTGGGGAGACCCAGTACTTC TRBV28 . TRBD2 TRBJ2-5
CASRNPTSGGTDTQYF TGCGCCAGCAGGAACCCGACTAGCGGGGGAACAGATACGCAGTATTTT TRBV10-2 many TRBD2 TRBJ2-3
CASSQSGYYEQYF TGCGCCAGCAGCCAGTCAGGTTACTACGAGCAGTACTTC TRBV4-1 few . TRBJ2-7
CASSPGRSSPLHF TGTGCCAGCAGCCCGGGTCGTAGTTCACCCCTCCACTTT TRBV14 . . TRBJ1-6
CASSLNRADHTQYF TGCGCCAGCAGCTTGAACAGGGCCGATCATACGCAGTATTTT TRBV5-1 . . TRBJ2-3
CSAREGSYNSPLHF TGCAGTGCTAGAGAAGGCTCCTATAATTCACCCCTCCACTTT TRBV20-1 . . TRBJ1-6
CASSLTGQTYEQYF TGTGCCAGCAGCTTAACGGGACAGACCTACGAGCAGTACTTC TRBV7-9 . TRBD1 TRBJ2-7